Following are 22 T cell receptor beta chains from one sample sequenced in a study of identical twins. TCRdb used MiXCR to reprocess the 5' RACE reads, holding one entry per CDR3 protein. The data show under 800,000 distinct CDR3 sequences, 21% seen once. These same data were also listed under a study on T cells expressing NK-cell markers.

Material for sequencing was PBMCs. Source of these receptors: a woman under 30 in good health.

This clonotype was recorded a few times. The chain combines TRBV27 with TRBJ2-3, with D possibly matching TRBD2 (6 bases). Trimming removed 3 bases at V and 2 bases at J, with 9 bases between. Germline V gives CDR1 MNHEY, CDR2 SMNVEV (reference sequence). The CDR3 has 14 residues. This CDR3 reads CASSFQRATDTQYF. Written as DNA, the CDR3 is TGTGCCAGCAGTTTCCAGCGGGCCACAGATACGCAGTATTTT.

The chain is built from TRBV9 and TRBJ2-2; tentatively, D is TRBD2 (6 bases). V lost 3 bases to trimming and J lost 6 bases, with 12 bases between them. In germline, CDR1 is SGDLS, CDR2 YYNGEE. The CDR3 contains 14 residues. The CDR3 sequence is CASSAWGEAGELFF. The CDR3 DNA follows: TGTGCCAGCAGCGCCTGGGGGGAGGCCGGGGAGCTGTTTTTT.

This clonotype was seen a few times. The chain employs TRBV29-1 and TRBJ2-7, with D perhaps given as TRBD1 or TRBD2 (6 bases each). The CDR3 is made up of 13 amino acids. CDR1 SQVTM and CDR2 ANQGSEA come from the germline V gene. V shed 3 bases and J shed 8 bases, with 17 bases lying between them. CDR3 sequence (DNA): TGCAGCGTTGAGGTTGGGGGGCGAAGCCAGCAGTACTTC. This codes for CSVEVGGRSQQYF.

There are many counts of this clonotype. The chain employs TRBV6-2 or TRBV6-3 and TRBJ1-6, with TRBD1 matching 10 bases. Per the germline V gene, CDR1 is MNHEY and CDR2 is SVGEGT. This CDR3 is 14 amino acids long. V lost 7 bases and J lost 8; bases outside the gene matches: 5. CDR3 amino acids: CASTRQGAHSPLHF. DNA for the CDR3: TGTGCCAGCACCCGACAGGGGGCTCATTCACCCCTCCACTTT.

The V call is TRBV6-1, the J call TRBJ1-6; D remains unclear. This CDR3 spans 14 amino acids. Trimming shortened V by 7 bases and J by 7 bases, and 14 bases separated the two germline ends. Germline assignment: CDR1 MNHNS and CDR2 SASEGT. The CDR3 DNA reads as TGTGCCAGCATCCCACAGATAGAAAATTCACCCCTCCACTTT. Its translation: CASIPQIENSPLHF.

This clonotype has only a few counts. This chain links TRBV4-3 with TRBJ2-5, with D unresolved. Trimming stripped 0 bases from V and 4 bases from J, with 9 bases between. CDR1 is LGHNA, CDR2 YSLEER, per germline. This CDR3 is built from 14 residues. CDR3 amino acids: CASSQDTWGETQYF. CDR3 nucleotide sequence: TGCGCCAGCAGCCAAGATACTTGGGGAGAGACCCAGTACTTC.

This chain joins TRBV29-1 and TRBJ2-7, with D perhaps matching TRBD1 or TRBD2 (5 bases each). Trimming cost V 7 bases and J 5 bases, with 18 bases left between them. The CDR3 consists of 13 residues. Per germline, CDR1 SQVTM and CDR2 ANQGSEA. The CDR3, as DNA: TGCAGCGCTACGGGGACGGCAAGCCACGAGCAGTACTTC. Residues: CSATGTASHEQYF.

The chain carries TRBV13 and TRBJ1-1; no reliable D call. There are 13 residues in the CDR3. The V gene lost 8 bases and the J gene lost 6 bases, with 16 bases spanning the gap. Germline loops: CDR1 PRHDT, CDR2 FYEKMQ (reference sequence). The CDR3 nucleotides read TGTGCCAGCCTTCGAGAGGAGGCCTCTGAAGCTTTCTTT. This gives the protein CASLREEASEAFF.

The V and J genes are TRBV30 and TRBJ1-2, with a tentative D call TRBD1 (5 bases). The germline V and J ends were trimmed by 8 bases and 8 bases, with 15 bases remaining between them. From germline, CDR1 is GTSNPN and CDR2 SVGIG (reference sequence). The CDR3 consists of 11 residues. CDR3 in DNA: TGTGCCGGCCGCAGGGTGGGGGGCTACACCTTC. This codes for CAGRRVGGYTF.

A word on this clonotype: The CDR3 does not close with the conserved phenylalanine or tryptophan, likely indicating a read error. This chain uses TRBV20-1 with TRBJ2-1; the D is unclear. The V gene lost 3 bases and the J gene lost 11 bases, with 11 bases spanning the gap. The CDR3 totals 11 residues. CDR1 and CDR2 (germline): DFQATT, SNEGSKA (reference sequence). The CDR3 sequence: CSASTVTQQFL. The CDR3 nucleotides read TGCAGTGCTAGCACGGTCACGCAGCAGTTCCTC.

This clonotype was seen repeatedly, ten times or more. The chain combines TRBV20-1 with TRBJ1-2; 10 bases line up with TRBD1. The germline V gene encodes CDR1 DFQATT and CDR2 SNEGSKA (reference sequence). CDR3 size: 13 residues. After removal of 5 bases from V and 9 bases from J, the junction contained 9 bases not matched to a gene. The CDR3 nucleotides are TGCAGTGCTGACAGGGGGCTCGGACGTAGCTACACCTTC. It codes for CSADRGLGRSYTF.

As regards this clonotype: This may be a read error, as it is one base from a much larger clone. The chain is built from TRBV10-2 and TRBJ2-7; TRBD2 might be the D (6 bases). Looked up from germline, CDR1 is WSHSY and CDR2 is SAAADI. CDR3 length: 14 amino acids. CDR3 nucleotides: TGCGCCAGCAGGTTTGGGGGGAGCTCCTACAAGCAGTACTTC. Translated, it gives CASRFGGSSYKQYF.

This clonotype was picked up many times. This rearrangement joins TRBV15 to TRBJ2-5; D might be TRBD2 (6 bases). Between the trimmed V and J ends, which lost 8 bases and 5 bases, there was a span of 12 bases. There are 12 residues in the CDR3. The germline V gene encodes CDR1 LNHNV and CDR2 YYDKDF (reference sequence). CDR3 nucleotides: TGTGCCACCGCGGGGTCTAGCGAGACCCAGTACTTC. Translated, it gives CATAGSSETQYF.

The chain joins TRBV7-8 to TRBJ2-7; possible D gene TRBD2, 6 bases. CDR1 and CDR2 (germline): SGHVS, FQNEAQ. The V and J ends lost 4 bases and 6 bases respectively, with 10 bases between them. There are 12 residues in the CDR3. The CDR3 reads CASSSGTPEQYF. As DNA, the CDR3 is TGTGCCAGCAGCTCCGGGACTCCCGAGCAGTACTTC.

This clonotype has just a few counts. The rearrangement joins TRBV19 to TRBJ2-3; D not certain. CDR3 length: 12 residues. V lost 5 bases and J 4 bases, leaving 7 bases between the germline ends. Germline V gives CDR1 LNHDA, CDR2 SQIVND (reference sequence). The CDR3 region has the DNA TGTGCCAGTAGTCCTGCGGCAGATACGCAGTATTTT. As protein: CASSPAADTQYF.

There are many counts of this clonotype. V and J are TRBV3-1 and TRBJ2-1; no firm D call. V was shortened by 2 bases and J by 7 bases, with 6 bases between the two germline ends. The CDR3 has 12 residues. Germline V gives CDR1 LGHDT, CDR2 YNNKEL (reference sequence). The CDR3 region is CASSQTDNEQFF. The CDR3 coding sequence is TGTGCCAGCAGCCAAACAGATAATGAGCAGTTCTTC.

Remarks on this clonotype: One end of the junction fails to match germline, which may point to a read error. The chain combines TRBV7-9 with TRBJ2-1, with D maybe TRBD1 (5 bases). Germline CDR1 SEHNR, CDR2 FQNEAQ (reference sequence). This CDR3 has 12 amino acids. The CDR3 nucleotides read TGTTCCAGCAGCTTAAGGGGAAATGAGCAGTTCTTC. Amino acid sequence: CSSSLRGNEQFF.

This clonotype was counted only a few times. The chain has TRBV6-1 and TRBJ2-1, with 8 nucleotides matching TRBD1. Germline loops: CDR1 MNHNS, CDR2 SASEGT. The CDR3 length is 14 residues. The V and J ends lost 11 bases and 7 bases, in that order; junction bases with no gene match: 13. The CDR3 DNA reads TGTGCCTCCCTATTGGACAGGGATGGGAATGAGCAGTTCTTC. Translation gives CASLLDRDGNEQFF.

This clonotype came up many times. The chain links TRBV7-8 to TRBJ2-7; weak D call: TRBD2 (6 bases). Trimming took off 8 bases at V and 2 bases at J, with 13 bases between the two ends. The CDR3 totals 13 residues. Germline loops: CDR1 SGHVS, CDR2 FQNEAQ. In DNA form, the CDR3 reads TGTGCCAGCCTCGGCCCGGGGGCCTACGAGCAGTACTTC. Residues: CASLGPGAYEQYF.

This clonotype has more than one count but fewer than ten. J is TRBJ2-7 and V is TRBV15; D might be TRBD1 (6 bases). Germline loops: CDR1 LNHNV, CDR2 YYDKDF (reference sequence). V lost 5 bases and J lost 3, with 23 bases in between. This CDR3 has 17 amino acids. This chain's CDR3 is CATSERGRGALYYEQYF. CDR3 DNA sequence: TGTGCCACCAGCGAGAGGGGGAGAGGGGCCCTATACTACGAGCAGTACTTC. Variable domain in full (rest from reference TRBV15 and TRBJ2-7): DAMVIQNPRYQVTQFGKPVTLSCSQTLNHNVMYWYQQKSSQAPKLLFHYYDKDFNNEADTPDNFQSRRPNTSFCFLDIRSPGLGDTAMYLCATSERGRGALYYEQYFGPGTRLTVT.

The V call is TRBV7-9, the J call TRBJ2-1; D is ambiguous. V lost 1 base, J lost 7 bases, and 5 bases lay in between. Germline V gene data show CDR1 as SEHNR and CDR2 as FQNEAQ (reference sequence). The CDR3 spans 12 residues. The CDR3 DNA reads TGTGCCAGCAGCTTAGTTTGGAATGAGCAGTTCTTC. This sequence encodes CASSLVWNEQFF.

This clonotype was counted between two and nine times. This chain uses TRBV20-1 with TRBJ2-3, with TRBD2 identical over 9 bases. The germline gives CDR1 DFQATT, CDR2 SNEGSKA (reference sequence). V was clipped by 7 bases and J by 0 bases; unmatched bases: 14. This CDR3 comprises 17 residues. CDR3 bases: TGCAGTGGAGACATGCTAGCGGGGATCCCTAGCACAGATACGCAGTATTTT. This sequence encodes CSGDMLAGIPSTDTQYF.